Listed below are T cell receptor beta chains from one sample, sequenced in a study of cytomegalovirus exposure and HLA in healthy donors. Repertoires were generated with immunoSEQ multiplex PCR, while TCRdb's copy carries only in-frame clones and drops some. The data show about 150,000 clones, around 79% seen once. Sequenced input: PBMCs. Receptor source: a man aged 18 to 30 in good health and CMV-seronegative. Each CDR3 is given with its conserved first and last residue. Fields, in order: V gene, J gene, D gene, CDR3 DNA, CDR3 protein. A D gene is named only where the DNA matches it firmly.

>TRBV18|TRBJ2-7|TRBD1
TGTGCCAGCTCAGCCCCAACAGGGGTTTCCTACGAGCAGTACTTC
CASSAPTGVSYEQYF
>TRBV10-3|TRBJ2-1|TRBD1
TGTGCCATCAGGCCGGGACAGGGGGCTCAGGTTGAGCAGTTCTTC
CAIRPGQGAQVEQFF
>TRBV27|TRBJ2-5|-
TGTGCCAGCAGTTCCTCAGGGTCCCGGGAGACCCAGTACTTC
CASSSSGSRETQYF
>TRBV5-6|TRBJ2-7|TRBD1
TGTGCCAGCAGCTCACAGGGGTTCGAGCAGTACTTC
CASSSQGFEQYF
>TRBV9|TRBJ1-2|-
TGTGCCAGCAGCGTAGGTCTTAACTATGGCTACACCTTC
CASSVGLNYGYTF
>TRBV6-1|TRBJ2-7|-
TGTGCCAGCAGTGAAGGGGCGGGGTATGATTACGAGCAGTACTTC
CASSEGAGYDYEQYF
>TRBV27|TRBJ2-7|TRBD1
TGTGCCAGCAGTGTCGGACAGGGCACTTACGAGCAGTACTTC
CASSVGQGTYEQYF
>TRBV4-1|TRBJ2-3|-
TGCGCCAGCAGACACACAGATACGCAGTATTTT
CASRHTDTQYF
>TRBV4-1|TRBJ2-2|TRBD2
TGCGCCAGCAGCCAGCAACCGGGACTAGCGGCCTCCGGGGAGCTGTTTTTT
CASSQQPGLAASGELFF
>TRBV6-7|TRBJ2-7|TRBD2
TGTGCCAGCAGTTACTCGGCTAGCGGGAGAGCTATCTACGAGCAGTACTTC
CASSYSASGRAIYEQYF
>TRBV10-1|TRBJ2-5|-
TGCGCCAGCAGTGATGAGTTCGGGCTAGCCCCTGGAGAGACCCAGTACTTC
CASSDEFGLAPGETQYF
>TRBV4-3|TRBJ2-7|TRBD1
TGCGCCAGCAGCCAACTTTACCGGGACAGGGGCCCCTACGAGCAGTACTTC
CASSQLYRDRGPYEQYF
>TRBV28|TRBJ1-5|TRBD1
TGTGCCAGCAGTGTACCAGGGGGTACTCAGCCCCAGCATTTT
CASSVPGGTQPQHF
>TRBV5-4|TRBJ2-3|-
TGTGCCAGCAGCTTGGTTAGCGGTTTCACAGATACGCAGTATTTT
CASSLVSGFTDTQYF
>TRBV7-9|TRBJ2-1|TRBD1
TGTGCCAGCAGCTCCCCAGGGGGTTCCTACAATGAGCAGTTCTTC
CASSSPGGSYNEQFF
>TRBV28|TRBJ1-5|TRBD1
TGTGCCAGCAGTTTGCTGGCAGGGGGATTTCAGCCCCAGCATTTT
CASSLLAGGFQPQHF
>TRBV27|TRBJ1-3|-
TGTGCCAGCACCCCTCCGGGGTACTCTGGAAACACCATATATTTT
CASTPPGYSGNTIYF